This T cell receptor (beta chain) was found in a study of blood T cells in healthy people across ages. Study overall: Through template switching, about one barcoded beta molecule was captured per two T cells, as measured in model experiments. Study-wide results and limits: What prevented conclusive comparison of naive and antigen-experienced cells was that PBMCs were unsorted.

About this clonotype: The target antigen is unknown.

V lost 6 bases to trimming and J lost 3 bases, with 15 bases between them. The CDR3 covers 15 residues. The donors, aged roughly 6 to 90, were healthy Caucasians from Russia. A sample-barcoded 5' primer and a J-beta primer mix were used in a second PCR of about 6 to 11 cycles. A template-switch adaptor that had 12 random nucleotides put a tag on each cDNA molecule. TCRdb independently ran MiXCR on the 5' RACE reads; one entry per CDR3 protein. Among some 800,000 distinct CDR3 sequences listed, under 45% were seen once. The sample taken for sequencing was blood. The rearrangement links TRBV12-3 or TRBV12-4 to TRBJ1-5, with D unresolved. This receptor was identified in a man aged 55 to 70 in good health. The CDR3 spells CASRDGRGYNQPQHF. Here the CDR3 DNA reads TGTGCCAGCAGGGATGGACGAGGGTACAATCAGCCCCAGCATTTT.